Below, 15 T cell receptor beta chains from the same sample are listed, as sequenced in a study of cytomegalovirus exposure and HLA in healthy donors. PCR used 60 Vbeta primers and 13 Jbeta primers. Clones were read by immunoSEQ multiplex PCR, and TCRdb kept only the in-frame ones, dropping some. Of some 120,000 clones detected, around 10% appear once; the ten largest clones hold about 3%. The sequenced sample was PBMCs. The receptors come from a man aged 25 to 40 in good health and CMV-seronegative.

A few counts support this clone. This chain connects TRBV4-3 to TRBJ1-1, with TRBD1 identical over 7 bases. The CDR3 consists of 14 residues. J lost 4 bases, V lost 3 bases, and 5 bases had no gene match. The germline V gene encodes CDR1 LGHNA and CDR2 YSLEER. CDR3 in amino acids: CASSHQAGGTEAFF. As DNA, the CDR3 is TGCGCCAGCAGCCATCAGGCAGGGGGCACTGAAGCTTTCTTT.

This clone has more than one count but fewer than ten. V gene TRBV4-3 combines with J gene TRBJ2-2, with 11 nucleotides matching TRBD2. Germline-derived CDR1 and CDR2 are LGHNA and YSLEER. The trim removed 4 bases at V and 7 bases at J, leaving 5 bases unmatched. The length of the CDR3 is 15 residues. CDR3 residues: CASSRLTSGGGELFF. The CDR3 coding sequence is TGCGCCAGCAGCCGCCTAACTAGCGGGGGCGGGGAGCTGTTTTTT.

The chain couples TRBV5-4 to TRBJ2-6, with 9 bases aligning to TRBD1. V was clipped by 6 bases and J by 2 bases; unmatched bases: 6. CDR1 is SGHNT, CDR2 YYREEE, per germline (reference sequence). The CDR3 runs 16 residues. The CDR3 is CASTERTGAGANVLTF. The CDR3 nucleotides are TGTGCCAGCACCGAAAGGACAGGGGCTGGGGCCAACGTCCTGACTTTC. Full variable domain (outside the CDR3, taken from reference TRBV5-4 and TRBJ2-6): ETGVTQSPTHLIKTRGQQVTLRCSSQSGHNTVSWYQQALGQGPQFIFQYYREEENGRGNFPPRFSGLQFPNYSSELNVNALELDDSALYLCASTERTGAGANVLTFGAGSRLTVL.

The V call is TRBV7-9, the J call TRBJ1-1, with unresolved D. CDR1 and CDR2 (germline): SEHNR, FQNEAQ (reference sequence). There are 14 residues in the CDR3. The V gene lost 1 base and the J gene lost 1 base, with 7 bases spanning the gap. The CDR3 here is CASSLVQKNTEAFF. DNA for the CDR3: TGTGCCAGCAGCTTAGTACAGAAGAACACTGAAGCTTTCTTT.

This clone has only a few counts. V and J are TRBV19 and TRBJ1-1; 7 bases line up with TRBD1. Germline assignment: CDR1 LNHDA and CDR2 SQIVND (reference sequence). This CDR3 is built from 14 residues. V was pared by 4 bases and J by 3 bases, with 5 bases of the junction left unmatched. The CDR3 reads CASSTDRDDTEAFF. Written as DNA, the CDR3 is TGTGCCAGTAGTACTGACAGGGATGACACTGAAGCTTTCTTT.

The CDR3 DNA sequence: TGTGCCAGCAGTGAAGTGGGGGGTTCCTCGTTGCGTCAGCCCCAGCATTTT. Encoded protein: CASSEVGGSSLRQPQHF. The chain recombines TRBV2 with TRBJ1-5; TRBD1 is a possible D gene (5 bases). CDR1 and CDR2 from the germline V gene are SNHLY and FYNNEI. There are 17 residues in the CDR3. V lost 1 base to trimming and J lost 6 bases, with 19 bases between them.

This clone was counted a few times. This chain connects TRBV5-6 to TRBJ1-2; 9 nucleotides match TRBD1. Germline V gives CDR1 SGHDT, CDR2 YYEEEE. The CDR3 loop spans 14 amino acids. V trimming: 3 bases; J trimming: 4 bases; junction bases outside the gene matches: 4. The CDR3: CASSSQGAGYGYTF. DNA for the CDR3: TGTGCCAGCAGCTCACAGGGGGCGGGCTATGGCTACACCTTC.

This rearrangement joins TRBV19 to TRBJ2-7, with D possibly matching TRBD1 (6 bases). The CDR3 is made up of 17 amino acids. Germline CDR1 and CDR2: LNHDA and SQIVND (reference sequence). V was shortened by 1 base and J by 3 bases, with 19 bases between the two germline ends. The chain's CDR3 is CASSIGGPTGNLYEQYF. CDR3 coding DNA: TGTGCCAGTAGTATAGGGGGCCCCACAGGGAACCTCTACGAGCAGTACTTC. Looking up the rest from reference TRBV19 and TRBJ2-7 gives the full variable domain: DGGITQSPKYLFRKEGQNVTLSCEQNLNHDAMYWYRQDPGQGLRLIYYSQIVNDFQKGDIAEGYSVSREKKESFPLTVTSAQKNPTAFYLCASSIGGPTGNLYEQYFGPGTRLTVT.

The V and J genes are TRBV29-1 and TRBJ2-2, with a possible D match to TRBD2 (5 bases). Germline-derived CDR1 and CDR2 are SQVTM and ANQGSEA. CDR3 length: 13 amino acids. The germline V and J ends were trimmed by 3 bases and 4 bases, with 9 bases remaining between them. The CDR3 sequence: CSVEFGLTGELFF. CDR3 DNA sequence: TGCAGCGTTGAGTTCGGACTCACCGGGGAGCTGTTTTTT.

The chain links TRBV18 to TRBJ2-5; D gene uncertain. The ends were cut back, 3 bases at V and 5 bases at J, with 4 bases in the middle. Per germline, CDR1 KGHSH and CDR2 LQKENI. The CDR3 is made up of 11 amino acids. The CDR3 DNA is TGTGCCAGCTCACCCATTGAGACCCAGTACTTC. Encoded protein: CASSPIETQYF.

In this sample, this clone turned up a few times. For the CDR3, the DNA is TGTGCCAGTAGTACGCGGACAGGGGGCTCGAAAGAGACCCAGTACTTC. It encodes CASSTRTGGSKETQYF. V usage is TRBV19 and J usage is TRBJ2-5; 11 bases map to TRBD1. Germline values: CDR1 LNHDA, CDR2 SQIVND (reference sequence). This CDR3 comprises 16 residues. With V trimmed by 4 bases and J by 3 bases, 7 bases remained unmatched.

The rearrangement links TRBV27 to TRBJ1-1, with TRBD1 matching 8 bases. After removal of 6 bases from V and 7 bases from J, the junction contained 13 bases not matched to a gene. The CDR3 runs to 15 residues. The germline CDR1 and CDR2 sequences are MNHEY and SMNVEV (reference sequence). CDR3 nucleotides: TGTGCCAGCAGCAAAACAGGGGGGCGAGACGGTGAAGCTTTCTTT. It encodes CASSKTGGRDGEAFF.

This clone turned up a few times. The chain couples TRBV18 to TRBJ2-1, with TRBD2 matching over 14 bases. The CDR3 runs 15 residues. Germline V gives CDR1 KGHSH, CDR2 LQKENI. The trim removed 6 bases at V and 8 bases at J, leaving 6 bases unmatched. This CDR3 is CASSLGLAGEDEQFF. In DNA form, the CDR3 reads TGTGCCAGCTCGCTGGGACTAGCGGGAGAGGATGAGCAGTTCTTC.

This sequence joins TRBV4-3 and TRBJ2-7; weak D call: TRBD2 (6 bases). Germline CDR1 and CDR2: LGHNA and YSLEER. The CDR3 length is 14 residues. The V gene lost 0 bases and the J gene lost 3 bases, with 9 bases spanning the gap. This CDR3 is CASSQEGGIYEQYF. DNA for the CDR3: TGCGCCAGCAGCCAAGAGGGCGGGATCTACGAGCAGTACTTC.

This clone was counted a few times. The J gene is TRBJ2-7, the V gene TRBV27; possibly TRBD1 for D (5 bases). CDR1 is MNHEY, CDR2 SMNVEV, per germline (reference sequence). This CDR3 has 11 amino acids. V dropped 7 bases and J dropped 5 bases, with 9 bases sitting between them. CDR3 sequence: CASTLGDEQYF. The CDR3, as DNA: TGTGCCAGCACCTTAGGGGACGAGCAGTACTTC.